One sample yielded the 10 T cell receptor beta chains listed below, sequenced in a study of shared clonotypes between healthy human individuals. The repertoire was sequenced with immunoSEQ multiplex PCR; TCRdb's copy has only in-frame clones and lacks some. The data show about 490,000 clones, over 60% seen once. What was sequenced was PBMCs. These TCRs come from a woman aged 40 to 50 in good health. Some clones in this sample may be carry-over from other donors' samples.

The chain joins TRBV30 to TRBJ2-7; possible D gene TRBD2, 6 bases. Per germline, CDR1 GTSNPN and CDR2 SVGIG (reference sequence). The CDR3 totals 16 residues. The germline V and J ends were trimmed by 0 bases and 6 bases, with 21 bases remaining between them. DNA for the CDR3: TGTGCCTGGAGTGTAGGGAAGACTAGTAGCTTTATCGAGCAGTACTTC. It specifies CAWSVGKTSSFIEQYF.

This clone was detected only once. The rearrangement uses TRBV27 and TRBJ2-4; 13 bases map to TRBD2. The length of the CDR3 is 16 residues. Germline V gene data show CDR1 as MNHEY and CDR2 as SMNVEV (reference sequence). V lost 5 bases, J lost 8 bases, and 9 bases stayed unmatched. CDR3 loop: CASSPKGLAGFDIQYF. The CDR3 region has the DNA TGTGCCAGCAGTCCAAAGGGACTAGCGGGATTCGACATTCAGTACTTC.

V and J are TRBV28 and TRBJ2-2; 9 nucleotides match TRBD2. The CDR3 covers 15 residues. Germline V gene lookup returns CDR1 MDHEN and CDR2 SYDVKM. The V gene end was trimmed by 6 bases and the J gene end by 3 bases; junction bases not matched to a gene: 5. The CDR3: CASSPTSGDTGELFF. CDR3 nucleotides: TGTGCCAGCAGCCCGACTAGCGGAGACACCGGGGAGCTGTTTTTT.

The chain links TRBV7-9 to TRBJ2-7, with a weak D call TRBD2 (5 bases). The germline gives CDR1 SEHNR, CDR2 FQNEAQ (reference sequence). The CDR3 totals 14 residues. Trimming took off 1 base at V and 2 bases at J, with 9 bases between the two ends. The CDR3 bases are TGTGCCAGCAGCTTAGACTGGAGGACCTACGAGCAGTACTTC. The encoded protein is CASSLDWRTYEQYF.

J is TRBJ1-2 and V is TRBV11-3; 10 nucleotides match TRBD1. This CDR3 has 16 amino acids. J was trimmed by 0 bases and V by 6 bases; bases with no gene match: 7. Germline lookup yields CDR1 SGHNT and CDR2 YENEEA. The CDR3 DNA sequence: TGTGCCAGCAGGGCATTGGGACAGGGGCCTAACTATGGCTACACCTTC. It encodes CASRALGQGPNYGYTF.

The V gene is TRBV9, the J gene TRBJ2-2; 9 nucleotides match TRBD2. This CDR3 has 16 residues. Germline V lookup: CDR1 SGDLS, CDR2 YYNGEE. V dropped 2 bases and J dropped 2; count of bases not matched to a gene: 4. The CDR3: CASSVGLALNTGELFF. CDR3 sequence (DNA): TGTGCCAGCAGCGTGGGACTAGCTCTTAACACCGGGGAGCTGTTTTTT.

V usage is TRBV30 and J usage is TRBJ2-3; 16 bases are a match to TRBD2. The CDR3 contains 17 residues. Germline assignment: CDR1 GTSNPN and CDR2 SVGIG (reference sequence). V lost 1 base and J lost 3; bases outside the gene matches: 4. The CDR3 reads CAWSEGLAGGRTDTQYF. The CDR3 DNA follows: TGTGCCTGGAGTGAGGGACTAGCGGGAGGGAGAACAGATACGCAGTATTTT. The whole variable domain, remainder taken from reference TRBV30 and TRBJ2-3, is SQTIHQWPATLVQPVGSPLSLECTVEGTSNPNLYWYRQAAGRGLQLLFYSVGIGQISSEVPQNLSASRPQDRQFILSSKKLLLSDSGFYLCAWSEGLAGGRTDTQYFGPGTRLTVL.

The CDR3 coding sequence is TGTGCCAGCTCACCCGGTAACGGTTATGGCTACACCTTC. Translating it yields CASSPGNGYGYTF. The chain links TRBV18 to TRBJ1-2; D gene unclear. The length of the CDR3 is 13 residues. Germline-derived CDR1 and CDR2 are KGHSH and LQKENI. Trimming left V 3 bases short and J 5 bases short, with 10 bases between.

In this sample, this clone turned up once. V and J are TRBV27 and TRBJ2-1, with a weak D call TRBD1 (6 bases). The CDR3 is made up of 16 amino acids. The V end lost 7 bases, the J end lost 0 bases, and 16 bases lay between the germline ends. Germline V gene sequence: CDR1 MNHEY, CDR2 SMNVEV (reference sequence). CDR3 in DNA: TGTGCCAGCACACGGACAGCAGAAAGCTCCTACAATGAGCAGTTCTTC. It is translated as CASTRTAESSYNEQFF.

The chain joins TRBV5-4 to TRBJ2-5, with 8 bases that match TRBD1. This CDR3 region has 15 residues. J lost 5 bases, V lost 1 base, and 7 bases had no gene match. The germline gives CDR1 SGHNT, CDR2 YYREEE (reference sequence). The DNA for the CDR3 is TGTGCCAGCAGCTTGAAGACAGGGGCTGGGGAGACCCAGTACTTC. Residues: CASSLKTGAGETQYF.